The sequence of this T cell receptor beta chain was determined in a study of cytomegalovirus exposure and HLA in healthy donors. Generated by immunoSEQ multiplex PCR, the TCRdb table keeps only in-frame clones and is missing some. The table records some 170,000 clones, approximately 87% of them present only once. This clone was detected once. Antigen: not known. V was pared by 4 bases and J by 7 bases, with 16 bases between. Germline loops: CDR1 MNHNS, CDR2 SASEGT. The CDR3 totals 14 residues. The donors belonged to the approximately 120-subject validation cohort, separate from the roughly 720-subject first cohort. The study, taken as a whole, reports: First-cohort TCR clusters were later found to tend to co-occur in the 130 or so validation repertoires. The classifier reportedly diagnosed cytomegalovirus status with high sensitivity and specificity.

The sequencing input was PBMCs. The TCR was taken from a woman aged 30 to 39 in good health and CMV-seronegative. This sequence joins TRBV6-1 and TRBJ1-2; a possible D gene is TRBD1 (6 bases). In nucleotides, the CDR3 is TGTGCCAGCAGTGGAGGGGGGGCAGTTATTGGCTACACCTTC. Translating it yields CASSGGGAVIGYTF.